These 10 T cell receptor beta chains came from one sample sequenced in a study of shared clonotypes between healthy human individuals (dated by TCRdb to 2018 to 2021). The library was generated by the immunoSEQ multiplex PCR assay. What TCRdb holds here is the immuneACCESS table cut down to in-frame rearrangements. Part of the clones is not present; checked against another copy, under half of the missing clones reflect an unresolved V gene, and the others are unexplained. Counted in this sample were 600,000 to 750,000 clones; 72% of them appeared once. The top ten clones comprise approximately 2% of the sample. Specimen: memory CD4+ T cells sorted from blood. The cell subset or site label, as the study defines it: CD45RA-negative fraction. These receptors were obtained from a woman aged 30 to 39 in good health.

The chain has TRBV28 and TRBJ2-3; 8 bases line up with TRBD2. Germline values: CDR1 MDHEN, CDR2 SYDVKM. Losses at the gene ends were 7 bases for V and 0 bases for J; bases not matched to a gene: 15. The CDR3 loop spans 18 amino acids. For the CDR3, the DNA is TGTGCCAGCATACAAAGCGGCCTAGCGGGCGGTAGCACAGATACGCAGTATTTT. Its translation: CASIQSGLAGGSTDTQYF.

V usage is TRBV14 and J usage is TRBJ2-3, with a possible D match to TRBD2 (5 bases). V gave up 2 bases and J gave up 9 bases, with 15 bases separating them. This CDR3 contains 14 residues. The germline gives CDR1 SGHDN, CDR2 FVKESK. This CDR3 reads CASSQSLARSTQYF. CDR3 bases: TGTGCCAGCAGCCAATCTCTAGCTAGGTCAACGCAGTATTTT. Based on the CDR3 plus reference TRBV14 and TRBJ2-3, the full variable domain is EAGVTQFPSHSVIEKGQTVTLRCDPISGHDNLYWYRRVMGKEIKFLLHFVKESKQDESGMPNNRFLAERTGGTYSTLKVQPAELEDSGVYFCASSQSLARSTQYFGPGTRLTVL.

V usage is TRBV27 and J usage is TRBJ2-4; TRBD1 aligns across 9 bases. V dropped 5 bases and J dropped 8; count of bases not matched to a gene: 10. This CDR3 comprises 15 residues. Germline-derived CDR1 and CDR2 are MNHEY and SMNVEV (reference sequence). CDR3 coding DNA: TGTGCCAGCAGTACATACAGGGGGCGAGGGTACATTCAGTACTTC. The encoded protein is CASSTYRGRGYIQYF.

The CDR3 sequence is CSVEDVWGAYGYTF. The CDR3 DNA sequence: TGCAGCGTTGAAGACGTTTGGGGGGCCTATGGCTACACCTTC. The chain has TRBV29-1 and TRBJ1-2, with D possibly TRBD1 on 6 matching bases. The CDR3 sequence is 14 residues long. V lost 0 bases and J lost 4, with 12 bases in between. Germline CDR1 and CDR2: SQVTM and ANQGSEA. Variable domain in full (rest from reference TRBV29-1 and TRBJ1-2): SAVISQKPSRDICQRGTSLTIQCQVDSQVTMMFWYRQQPGQSLTLIATANQGSEATYESGFVIDKFPISRPNLTFSTLTVSNMSPEDSSIYLCSVEDVWGAYGYTFGSGTRLTVV.

With regard to this clone: The sample carries other DNA sequences with the same CDR3. V usage is TRBV5-1 and J usage is TRBJ1-5; 7 nucleotides align to TRBD1. The CDR3 totals 14 residues. V shed 0 bases, J shed 5 bases, and the junction held 2 bases outside the gene matches. The germline V gene has CDR1 SGHRS and CDR2 YFSETQ. CDR3 in amino acids: CASSLGGGDQPQHF. Written as DNA, the CDR3 is TGCGCCAGCAGCTTGGGAGGGGGCGATCAGCCCCAGCATTTT.

The V call is TRBV28, the J call TRBJ1-3, with D unresolved. Germline CDR1 reads MDHEN; CDR2 reads SYDVKM. Deletions cut 5 bases from V and 4 bases from J, with 3 bases between. This CDR3 comprises 11 residues. The CDR3 is CASSQGNTIYF. CDR3 sequence (DNA): TGTGCCAGCAGTCAGGGAAACACCATATATTTT. The full variable domain, rest sourced from reference TRBV28 and TRBJ1-3, is DVKVTQSSRYLVKRTGEKVFLECVQDMDHENMFWYRQDPGLGLRLIYFSYDVKMKEKGDIPEGYSVSREKKERFSLILESASTNQTSMYLCASSQGNTIYFGEGSWLTVV.

CDR3 coding DNA: TGTGCCAGCAGCCAAGGGGTGGGAACGGACAATGAGCAGTTCTTC. Translation gives CASSQGVGTDNEQFF. This chain joins TRBV4-2 and TRBJ2-1, with D unclear. The CDR3 totals 15 residues. V lost 1 base, J lost 5 bases, and 12 bases lay in between. In germline, CDR1 is LGHNA, CDR2 YNFKEQ.

The chain has TRBV7-8 and TRBJ2-3, with 13 bases identical to TRBD2. The CDR3 contains 16 residues. The J segment lost 3 bases and the V segment lost 5 bases, leaving 5 bases of the junction unmatched. Per germline, CDR1 SGHVS and CDR2 FQNEAQ. CDR3 region: CASSLRTSGRTDTQYF. The DNA of the CDR3 is TGTGCCAGCAGCCTAAGGACTAGCGGGAGAACAGATACGCAGTATTTT.

The CDR3: CASNPGQGIFEQFF. The CDR3 DNA reads TGTGCCAGTAACCCCGGACAGGGAATATTTGAGCAGTTCTTC. V gene TRBV19 combines with J gene TRBJ2-1; 8 nucleotides agree with TRBD1. Germline assignment: CDR1 LNHDA and CDR2 SQIVND (reference sequence). The CDR3 has 14 amino acids. With V trimmed by 7 bases and J by 9 bases, 11 bases remained unmatched.

This clone was seen ten or more times. The chain joins TRBV28 to TRBJ1-1, with 10 bases fitting TRBD1. CDR3 size: 14 residues. Trimming at V came to 4 bases and at J to 5 bases, leaving 4 bases not matched to a gene. Looked up from germline, CDR1 is MDHEN and CDR2 is SYDVKM. The CDR3 spells CASSYPGQGTEAFF. The CDR3 DNA is TGTGCCAGCAGTTATCCGGGACAGGGGACTGAAGCTTTCTTT.